This T cell receptor beta chain derives from a study of control samples from healthy donors and cancer patients. From germline, CDR1 is SGHRS and CDR2 YFSETQ. V lost 0 bases, J lost 0 bases, and 4 bases lay in between. The CDR3 runs 14 residues. The data were produced by immunoSEQ multiplex PCR, yet TCRdb's version contains in-frame clones alone and is incomplete. Among approximately 160,000 clones listed, more than 85% were seen once. The sequence derives from a woman in her twenties or thirties in good health. Material: blood. This chain connects TRBV5-1 to TRBJ1-3; unclear D gene. The CDR3 here is CASSLGHSGNTIYF. In DNA, the CDR3 is TGCGCCAGCAGCTTGGGCCACTCTGGAAACACCATATATTTT.